The clone carrying this T cell receptor beta chain appeared once. Its cognate antigen is unknown. This sample was included in a study of neoadjuvant nivolumab and ipilimumab in lung cancer. Turning to the study itself: Patients got nivolumab 3 mg/kg on days 1, 15 and 29; combination added ipilimumab 1 mg/kg day 1.

Study-wide points: Only a small number of samples underwent TCR sequencing. TCR richness and clonality were higher in tumors than adjacent uninvolved lung. From pretherapy to surgery, tumor richness and clonality rose with dual therapy.

Sequencing was performed with immunoSEQ multiplex PCR; in TCRdb, only in-frame clones are kept and a portion is missing. In the table there are about 18,000 clones, 76% of which are singletons. The TCR comes from an adult with non-small cell lung cancer. The specimen comprised tumor tissue, sampled after neoadjuvant nivolumab, alone or with ipilimumab, at or shortly before surgery.

As DNA, the CDR3 is TGTGCCAGCAGCCCAGGGACGGTAAGAGACGAGCAGTACTTC. This codes for CASSPGTVRDEQYF. The chain employs TRBV6-1 and TRBJ2-7, with D perhaps being TRBD1 or TRBD2 (5 bases each). Per germline, CDR1 MNHNS and CDR2 SASEGT. CDR3 length: 14 residues. The V end lost 6 bases, the J end lost 5 bases, and 17 bases lay between the germline ends.